A selection of T cell receptor beta chains follows, all from one sample in a study of neurological immune-mediated disorders. Using its own MiXCR run on the 5' RACE reads, TCRdb lists one record per CDR3 protein. The sample consists of some 66,000 distinct CDR3 sequences, under 5% of them appearing once. The sample was PBMCs. These receptor sequences come from a young man with multiple sclerosis. Each CDR3 is given with its conserved first and last residue. The D gene is left open where the match is weak. Rows may omit the clone size; those that give it use once, few, many or a size class.

clone_size j_call d_call v_call cdr3_aa cdr3_nt
many TRBJ1-2 TRBD1 TRBV20-1 CSARVSSGGDGRFGYTF TGCAGTGCTAGAGTGAGTTCAGGGGGCGATGGAAGATTTGGCTACACCTTC
few TRBJ2-3 TRBD2 TRBV2 CASSESGGKTDTQYF TGTGCCAGCAGTGAAAGCGGGGGGAAAACAGATACGCAGTATTTT
many TRBJ1-1 TRBD1 TRBV20-1 CSARVVQGAQTEAFF TGCAGTGCTAGAGTCGTTCAGGGGGCGCAGACTGAAGCTTTCTTT
many TRBJ1-1 TRBD1 TRBV7-9 CASSLTGQGMNTEAFF TGTGCCAGCAGCTTAACGGGACAGGGGATGAACACTGAAGCTTTCTTT
few TRBJ2-5 NA TRBV14 CASSPIGGGTQYF TGTGCCAGCAGCCCTATAGGGGGGGGGACCCAGTACTTC
few TRBJ2-5 NA TRBV7-9 CASSIRPGPETQYF TGTGCCAGCAGCATACGACCGGGGCCGGAGACCCAGTACTTC
NA TRBJ1-2 NA TRBV3-1 CASSQAGGRGSGYTF TGTGCCAGCAGCCAAGCGGGGGGGCGAGGCTCTGGCTACACCTTC
many TRBJ2-2 NA TRBV5-1 CASSLTGNTGELFF TGCGCCAGCAGCTTGACGGGGAACACCGGGGAGCTGTTTTTT
many TRBJ2-3 NA TRBV7-3 CASSSNGFRADTQYF TGTGCCAGCAGCTCTAACGGGTTCCGGGCAGATACGCAGTATTTT
many TRBJ1-2 NA TRBV9 CASSLRPGRNGYTF TGTGCCAGCAGCCTACGTCCCGGGCGAAATGGCTACACCTTC
many TRBJ1-1 NA TRBV29-1 CSVGSNTEAFF TGCAGCGTTGGCAGTAACACTGAAGCTTTCTTT
few TRBJ2-3 NA TRBV24-1 CATSDGAQGTDTQYF TGTGCCACCAGTGATGGGGCGCAAGGCACAGATACGCAGTATTTT
many TRBJ1-2 NA TRBV10-3 CAISESPGEGYGYTF TGTGCCATCAGTGAGTCCCCAGGGGAGGGATATGGCTACACCTTC
few TRBJ1-1 NA TRBV20-1 CSARDTRDKAFF TGCAGTGCTAGAGACACCCGGGATAAGGCTTTCTTT
many TRBJ1-3 NA TRBV3-1 CASSQQGSGNTIYF TGTGCCAGCAGCCAACAAGGCTCTGGAAACACCATATATTTT
many TRBJ2-2 TRBD1 TRBV4-2 CASSYGQGATGELFF TGTGCCAGCAGTTATGGACAGGGGGCCACCGGGGAGCTGTTTTTT
many TRBJ1-1 NA TRBV5-6 CASSLQQAGIRAFF TGTGCCAGCAGCCTTCAGCAAGCGGGGATTCGAGCTTTCTTT
many TRBJ2-3 NA TRBV5-1 CASSLRRDTQYF TGCGCCAGCAGCTTGAGGCGGGATACGCAGTATTTT
many TRBJ1-2 NA TRBV5-1 CASSFDGGYGYTF TGCGCCAGCAGCTTCGACGGCGGCTATGGCTACACCTTC
NA TRBJ2-3 TRBD1 TRBV12-3/TRBV12-4 CASSPPTQGVADTQYF TGTGCCAGCAGCCCACCAACCCAGGGGGTGGCAGATACGCAGTATTTT
NA TRBJ2-5 NA TRBV5-1 CASSGTVQETQYF TGCGCCAGCAGCGGGACGGTCCAAGAGACCCAGTACTTC
many TRBJ2-2 NA TRBV2 CASSPRRFTGKRELFF TGTGCCAGCAGTCCCCGCAGATTTACAGGGAAACGGGAGCTGTTTTTT
many TRBJ1-1 NA TRBV5-1 CASSLAGPGNTEAFF TGCGCCAGCAGCTTGGCCGGTCCGGGGAACACTGAAGCTTTCTTT
many TRBJ2-3 NA TRBV3-1 CASSQGPRGDTQYF TGTGCCAGCAGCCAAGGCCCCAGGGGAGATACGCAGTATTTT
many TRBJ2-3 NA TRBV7-6 CASSFQASTDTQYF TGTGCCAGCAGCTTTCAAGCGAGCACAGATACGCAGTATTTT
many TRBJ2-3 TRBD1 TRBV7-8 CASSVEGTGGTDTQYF TGTGCCAGCAGCGTAGAAGGGACAGGTGGCACAGATACGCAGTATTTT
many TRBJ2-6 TRBD1 TRBV12-3/TRBV12-4 CASRVLTGVNSGANVLTF TGTGCCAGCAGAGTCTTGACAGGGGTTAACTCTGGGGCCAACGTCCTGACTTTC
NA TRBJ2-1 NA TRBV5-1 CASSFQGDPYNEQFF TGCGCCAGCAGCTTCCAGGGAGACCCCTACAATGAGCAGTTCTTC
many TRBJ1-1 NA TRBV7-9 CASSPATVVVAEAFF TGTGCCAGCAGCCCCGCGACAGTGGTGGTCGCTGAAGCTTTCTTT
few TRBJ2-5 NA TRBV3-1 CASNGGPGETQYF TGTGCCAGCAACGGGGGGCCGGGAGAGACCCAGTACTTC
many TRBJ1-4 NA TRBV5-1 CASSLSQRNEKLFF TGCGCCAGCAGCTTGTCCCAGCGGAATGAAAAACTGTTTTTT
many TRBJ1-1 NA TRBV4-1 CASSHGTNTEAFF TGCGCCAGCAGCCACGGTACGAACACTGAAGCTTTCTTT
many TRBJ1-1 NA TRBV12-3/TRBV12-4 CASSLAGGEDTEAFF TGTGCCAGCAGTTTAGCGGGCGGGGAGGACACTGAAGCTTTCTTT
many TRBJ2-5 TRBD1 TRBV12-3/TRBV12-4 CASSSTGIETQYF TGTGCCAGCAGTTCGACAGGGATAGAGACCCAGTACTTC
many TRBJ1-5 TRBD1 TRBV11-2 CASSLDRGQPQHF TGTGCCAGCAGCCTTGACAGGGGGCAGCCCCAGCATTTT
many TRBJ1-1 NA TRBV20-1 CSAVHQSEAFF TGCAGTGCGGTCCATCAATCTGAAGCTTTCTTT
many TRBJ2-2 NA TRBV5-5 CASSLIGITGELFF TGTGCCAGCAGCTTGATTGGGATAACCGGGGAGCTGTTTTTT
many TRBJ2-3 TRBD1 TRBV10-3 CAISALEGQGGTDTQYF TGTGCCATCAGCGCCTTGGAGGGACAGGGGGGAACAGATACGCAGTATTTT
few TRBJ1-1 NA TRBV27 CASSFSREGTEAFF TGTGCCAGCAGTTTTTCGAGGGAGGGCACTGAAGCTTTCTTT
many TRBJ1-1 NA TRBV5-8 CASSLSIVLNTEAFF TGTGCCAGCAGCTTGTCTATCGTTTTGAACACTGAAGCTTTCTTT
many TRBJ1-4 TRBD1 TRBV11-2 CASSLRAQGGNEKLFF TGTGCCAGCAGCTTACGGGCGCAGGGGGGGAATGAAAAACTGTTTTTT
many TRBJ2-1 NA TRBV9 CASSVEGLTYNEQFF TGTGCCAGCAGCGTAGAAGGTTTAACCTACAATGAGCAGTTCTTC
many TRBJ2-5 NA TRBV5-1 CASSLEVRAGGETQYF TGCGCCAGCAGCTTGGAGGTTCGGGCAGGAGGAGAGACCCAGTACTTC
many TRBJ1-1 NA TRBV12-3/TRBV12-4 CASRHTRTEAFF TGTGCCAGCAGACACACAAGGACTGAAGCTTTCTTT
few TRBJ1-6 NA TRBV15 CATREERALSYNSPLNF TGTGCCACCAGGGAGGAGAGGGCCTTATCCTATAATTCACCCCTCAACTTT
many TRBJ2-3 NA TRBV20-1 CSARDAGPSTDTQYF TGCAGTGCTAGGGACGCGGGGCCAAGCACAGATACGCAGTATTTT
many TRBJ2-5 NA TRBV5-1 CASSLPGGETQYF TGCGCCAGCAGCTTGCCCGGGGGAGAGACCCAGTACTTC
many TRBJ2-3 TRBD2 TRBV20-1 CSARSLAGEGTDTQYF TGCAGTGCTAGGAGCTTGGCGGGGGAGGGCACAGATACGCAGTATTTT
many TRBJ2-5 TRBD2 TRBV20-1 CSAGALAGARTQYF TGCAGTGCCGGAGCGCTAGCGGGGGCCCGGACCCAGTACTTC
many TRBJ1-6 NA TRBV4-1 CASSHLADSIWARGGHNSPLHF TGCGCCAGCAGCCACCTTGCAGACTCAATCTGGGCTCGTGGTGGCCATAATTCACCCCTCCACTTT
NA TRBJ2-3 NA TRBV5-1 CASSLQGRTDTQYF TGCGCCAGCAGCTTACAGGGTAGAACAGATACGCAGTATTTT
many TRBJ1-1 NA TRBV11-2 CATRDGGTEAFF TGTGCCACCAGAGACGGGGGGACTGAAGCTTTCTTT
few TRBJ2-1 NA TRBV18 CASSPEPRQGLGTFNEQFF TGTGCCAGCTCACCAGAACCCCGTCAAGGCCTGGGGACGTTCAATGAGCAGTTCTTC
NA TRBJ2-2 TRBD1 TRBV20-1 CSARVTGGRGDTGELFF TGCAGTGCTAGAGTTACAGGGGGCAGGGGAGACACCGGGGAGCTGTTTTTT
once TRBJ1-1 TRBD1 TRBV27 CASSLVRGGTDLIPFF TGTGCCAGCAGTTTAGTCCGAGGGGGGACAGACCTAATTCCGTTCTTT
few TRBJ2-5 NA TRBV7-8 CASSPAWTGRGETQYF TGTGCCAGCAGCCCCGCATGGACAGGGAGGGGAGAGACCCAGTACTTC
many TRBJ2-5 NA TRBV7-2 CASSLRGVAGTQYF TGTGCCAGCAGCTTAAGAGGCGTGGCGGGGACCCAGTACTTC
many TRBJ1-1 NA TRBV5-1 CASSLERGNMNTEAFF TGCGCCAGCAGCCTGGAACGGGGGAACATGAACACTGAAGCTTTCTTT
many TRBJ1-1 NA TRBV7-7 CASSVRSGAEAFF TGTGCCAGCAGCGTCAGGAGCGGAGCTGAAGCTTTCTTT